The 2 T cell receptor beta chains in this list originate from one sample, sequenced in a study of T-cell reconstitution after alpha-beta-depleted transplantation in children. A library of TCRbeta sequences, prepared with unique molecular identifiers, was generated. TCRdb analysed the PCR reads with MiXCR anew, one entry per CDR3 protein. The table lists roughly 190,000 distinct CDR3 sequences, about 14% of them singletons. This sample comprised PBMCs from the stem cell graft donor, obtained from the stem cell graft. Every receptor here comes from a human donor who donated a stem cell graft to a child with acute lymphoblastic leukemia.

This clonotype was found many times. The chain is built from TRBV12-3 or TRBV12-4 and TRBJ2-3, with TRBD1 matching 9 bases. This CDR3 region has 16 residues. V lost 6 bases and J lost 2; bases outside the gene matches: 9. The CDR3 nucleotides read TGTGCCAGCAGCTTAACGGACAGGGGATTCACAGATACGCAGTATTTT. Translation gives CASSLTDRGFTDTQYF.

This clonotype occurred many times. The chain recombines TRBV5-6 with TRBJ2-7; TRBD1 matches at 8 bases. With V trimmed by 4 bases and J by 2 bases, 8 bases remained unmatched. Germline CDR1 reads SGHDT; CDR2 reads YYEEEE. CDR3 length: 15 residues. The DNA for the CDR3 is TGTGCCAGCAGCCAGGACAGGGATCAAGCCTACGAGCAGTACTTC. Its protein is CASSQDRDQAYEQYF.